This TCR beta chain was found in a study of beta chain features in type 1 diabetes. Every donor had blood drawn once into heparin, around 120 mL on average. For this clone: Its antigen is still unknown.

Expressed TCRB transcripts were sequenced after all isolated RNA was converted to cDNA. Assay: immunoSEQ multiplex PCR; the TCRdb copy retains only in-frame clones and omits some. This repertoire shows about 27,000 clones, approximately 55% found once; its top ten account for roughly 1.5%. Findings and caveats of the study: Moderate yet significant TCRB CDR3 shortening was seen in Type 1 diabetes patients in all four CD4+ subsets. The analysis here could not establish whether HLA type shapes TCRB rearrangement.

This CDR3 contains 17 residues. Trimming pared 3 bases from V and 4 bases from J, leaving 21 bases between. Germline V gives CDR1 KGHSH, CDR2 LQKENI. The sample taken for sequencing was Tregs from blood. The gene calls are TRBV18 and TRBJ1-1; TRBD1 is a possible D gene (5 bases). This receptor was identified in a woman under 30 with type 1 diabetes. The CDR3 DNA reads TGTGCCAGCTCACCCCAAGGAGTAGGGGCGGAGGGCACTGAAGCTTTCTTT. This codes for CASSPQGVGAEGTEAFF.